A single TCR beta chain is shown here with its context. The antigen is not known. The data are from a study of neurological immune-mediated disorders. At the level of the study: A relapsing-remitting course was seen in about 90% of the roughly 35 multiple sclerosis patients and a secondary progressive course in 3. The study's findings and limits: No expanded-clone CDR3 amino acid sequence recurred across subjects, suggesting private TCR-beta repertoires.

The authors made cDNA by 5'RACE with 10-nucleotide random UMIs. One entry per CDR3 protein, called by TCRdb with MiXCR from the 5' RACE reads. This table has about 60,000 distinct CDR3 sequences, 3.7% appearing once. Germline V gene sequence: CDR1 LNHDA, CDR2 SQIVND (reference sequence). This CDR3 is 16 amino acids long. Trimming removed 3 bases from V and 3 bases from J, with 15 bases in between. The V call is TRBV19, the J call TRBJ2-1; D not resolved. The clonotype comes from a woman in her fifties or sixties with multiple sclerosis. What was sequenced was PBMCs. The CDR3 protein is CASSINGGSNYNEQFF. CDR3 DNA: TGTGCCAGTAGTATCAACGGCGGCTCTAACTACAATGAGCAGTTCTTC.